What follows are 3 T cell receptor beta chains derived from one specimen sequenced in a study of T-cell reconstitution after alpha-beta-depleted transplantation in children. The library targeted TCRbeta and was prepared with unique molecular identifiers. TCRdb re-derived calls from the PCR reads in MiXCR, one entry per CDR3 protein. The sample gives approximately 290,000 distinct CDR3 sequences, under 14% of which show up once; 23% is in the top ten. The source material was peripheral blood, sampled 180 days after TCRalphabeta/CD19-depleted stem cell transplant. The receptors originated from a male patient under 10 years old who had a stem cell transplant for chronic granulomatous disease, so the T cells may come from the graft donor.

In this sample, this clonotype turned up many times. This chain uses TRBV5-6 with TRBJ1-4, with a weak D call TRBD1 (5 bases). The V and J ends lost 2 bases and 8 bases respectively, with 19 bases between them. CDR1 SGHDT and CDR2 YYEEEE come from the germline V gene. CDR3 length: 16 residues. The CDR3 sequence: CASSFWADSFEEKLFF. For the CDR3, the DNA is TGTGCCAGCAGCTTTTGGGCAGACAGCTTCGAGGAAAAACTGTTTTTT. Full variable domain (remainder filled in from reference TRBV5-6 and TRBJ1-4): DAGVTQSPTHLIKTRGQQVTLRCSPKSGHDTVSWYQQALGQGPQFIFQYYEEEERQRGNFPDRFSGHQFPNYSSELNVNALLLGDSALYLCASSFWADSFEEKLFFGSGTQLSVL.

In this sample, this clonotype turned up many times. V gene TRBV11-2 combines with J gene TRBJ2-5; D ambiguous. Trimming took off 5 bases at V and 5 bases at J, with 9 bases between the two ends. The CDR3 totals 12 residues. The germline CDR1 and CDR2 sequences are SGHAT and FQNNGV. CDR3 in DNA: TGTGCCAGCAGCCTGCTGGGGGAGACCCAGTACTTC. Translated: CASSLLGETQYF.

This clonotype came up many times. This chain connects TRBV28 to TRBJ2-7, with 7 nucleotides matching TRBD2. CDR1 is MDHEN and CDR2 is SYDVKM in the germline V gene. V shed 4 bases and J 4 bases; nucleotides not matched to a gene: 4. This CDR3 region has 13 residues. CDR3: CASSWLAEYEQYF. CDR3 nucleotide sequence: TGTGCCAGCAGTTGGCTAGCGGAGTACGAGCAGTACTTC.